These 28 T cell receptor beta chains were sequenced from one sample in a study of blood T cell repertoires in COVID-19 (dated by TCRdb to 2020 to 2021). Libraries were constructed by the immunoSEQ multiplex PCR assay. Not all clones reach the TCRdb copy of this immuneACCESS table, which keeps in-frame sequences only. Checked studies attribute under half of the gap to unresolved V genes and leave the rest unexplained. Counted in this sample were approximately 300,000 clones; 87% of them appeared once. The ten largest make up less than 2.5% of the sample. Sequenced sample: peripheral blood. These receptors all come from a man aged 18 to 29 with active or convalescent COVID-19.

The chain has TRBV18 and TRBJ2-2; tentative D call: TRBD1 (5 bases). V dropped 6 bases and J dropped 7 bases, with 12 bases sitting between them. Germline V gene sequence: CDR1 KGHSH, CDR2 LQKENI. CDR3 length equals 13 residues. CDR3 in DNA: TGTGCCAGCTCCCTCGGACAAGGCGGGGAGCTGTTTTTT. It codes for CASSLGQGGELFF.

CDR3 sequence: CASSFTEDYGYTF. CDR3 DNA sequence: TGTGCCAGCAGTTTTACGGAGGACTATGGCTACACCTTC. V is TRBV28 and J is TRBJ1-2; D remains unclear. Trimming removed 3 bases from V and 3 bases from J, with 8 bases in between. The germline CDR1 and CDR2 sequences are MDHEN and SYDVKM. The CDR3 totals 13 residues.

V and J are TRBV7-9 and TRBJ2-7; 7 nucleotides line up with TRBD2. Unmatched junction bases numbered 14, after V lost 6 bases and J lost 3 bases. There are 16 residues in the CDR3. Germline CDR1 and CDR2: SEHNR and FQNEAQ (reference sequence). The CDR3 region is CASSLTGRGMNYEQYF. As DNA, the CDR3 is TGTGCCAGCAGTCTAACTGGGCGGGGGATGAACTACGAGCAGTACTTC.

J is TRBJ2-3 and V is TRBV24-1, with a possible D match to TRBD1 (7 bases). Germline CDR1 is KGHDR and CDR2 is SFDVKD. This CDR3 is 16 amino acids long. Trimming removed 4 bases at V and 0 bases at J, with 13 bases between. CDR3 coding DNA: TGTGCCACCAGTGAAACGACAGGGACTAGCACAGATACGCAGTATTTT. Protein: CATSETTGTSTDTQYF.

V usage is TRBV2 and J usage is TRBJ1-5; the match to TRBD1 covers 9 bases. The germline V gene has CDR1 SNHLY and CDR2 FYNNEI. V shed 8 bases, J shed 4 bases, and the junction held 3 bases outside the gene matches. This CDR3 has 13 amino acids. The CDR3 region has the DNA TGTGCCAGCCGGGACAGGGCGAATCAGCCCCAGCATTTT. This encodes CASRDRANQPQHF.

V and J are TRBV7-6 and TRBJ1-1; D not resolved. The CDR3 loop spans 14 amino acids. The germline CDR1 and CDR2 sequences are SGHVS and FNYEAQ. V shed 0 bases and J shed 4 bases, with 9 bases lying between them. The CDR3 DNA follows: TGTGCCAGCAGCTTAGCCGGGTTGGGCACTGAAGCTTTCTTT. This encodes CASSLAGLGTEAFF.

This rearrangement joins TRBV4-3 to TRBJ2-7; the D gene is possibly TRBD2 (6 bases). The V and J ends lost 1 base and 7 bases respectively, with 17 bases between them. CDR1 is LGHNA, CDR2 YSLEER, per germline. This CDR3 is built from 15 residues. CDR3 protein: CASSQGYSGPNEQYF. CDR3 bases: TGCGCCAGCAGCCAAGGATATAGCGGCCCAAATGAGCAGTACTTC.

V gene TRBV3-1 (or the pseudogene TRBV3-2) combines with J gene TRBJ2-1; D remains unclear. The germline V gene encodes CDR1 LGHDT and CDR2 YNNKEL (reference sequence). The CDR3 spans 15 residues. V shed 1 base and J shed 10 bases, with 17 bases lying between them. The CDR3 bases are TGTGCCAGCAGCCAAGGAGAACCAGCCCTCGGGGAGCAGTTCTTC. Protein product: CASSQGEPALGEQFF.

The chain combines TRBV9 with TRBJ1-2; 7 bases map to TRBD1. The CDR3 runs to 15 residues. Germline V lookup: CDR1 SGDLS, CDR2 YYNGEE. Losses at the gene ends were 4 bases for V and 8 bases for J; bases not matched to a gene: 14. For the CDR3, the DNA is TGTGCCAGCAGCCCGCACACCTCCGCCAGGGGGGGCTACACCTTC. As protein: CASSPHTSARGGYTF.

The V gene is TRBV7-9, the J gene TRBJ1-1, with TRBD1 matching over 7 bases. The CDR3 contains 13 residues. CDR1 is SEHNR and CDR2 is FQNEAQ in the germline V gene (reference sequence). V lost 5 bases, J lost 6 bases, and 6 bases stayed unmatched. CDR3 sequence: CASSKQGLAEAFF. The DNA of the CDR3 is TGTGCCAGCAGCAAACAGGGGCTAGCTGAAGCTTTCTTT.

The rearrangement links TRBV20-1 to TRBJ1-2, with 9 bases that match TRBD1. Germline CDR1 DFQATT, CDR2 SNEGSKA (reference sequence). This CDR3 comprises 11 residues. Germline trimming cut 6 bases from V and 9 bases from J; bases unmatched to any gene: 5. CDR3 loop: CSARTGERYTF. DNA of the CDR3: TGCAGTGCGCGGACAGGGGAGCGCTACACCTTC.

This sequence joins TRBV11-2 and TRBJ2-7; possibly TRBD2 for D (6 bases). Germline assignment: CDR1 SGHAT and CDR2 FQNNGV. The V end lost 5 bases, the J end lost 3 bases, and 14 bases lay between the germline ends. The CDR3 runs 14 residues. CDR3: CASSPLGGDYEQYF. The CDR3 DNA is TGTGCCAGCAGCCCACTCGGCGGGGACTACGAGCAGTACTTC. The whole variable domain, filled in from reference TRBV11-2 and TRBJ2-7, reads EAGVAQSPRYKIIEKRQSVAFWCNPISGHATLYWYQQILGQGPKLLIQFQNNGVVDDSQLPKDRFSAERLKGVDSTLKIQPAKLEDSAVYLCASSPLGGDYEQYFGPGTRLTVT.

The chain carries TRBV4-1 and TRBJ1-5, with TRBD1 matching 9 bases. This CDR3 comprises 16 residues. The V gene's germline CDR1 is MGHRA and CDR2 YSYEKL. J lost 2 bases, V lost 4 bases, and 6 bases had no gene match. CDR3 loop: CASSLTGGAGNQPQHF. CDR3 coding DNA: TGCGCCAGCAGCCTAACAGGGGGCGCCGGCAATCAGCCCCAGCATTTT.

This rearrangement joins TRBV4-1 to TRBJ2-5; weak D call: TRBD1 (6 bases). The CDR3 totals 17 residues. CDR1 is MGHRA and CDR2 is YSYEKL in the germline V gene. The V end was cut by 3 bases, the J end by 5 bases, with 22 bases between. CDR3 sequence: CASSQWTEGGIMETQYF. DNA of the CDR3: TGCGCCAGCAGCCAGTGGACAGAGGGCGGAATTATGGAGACCCAGTACTTC.

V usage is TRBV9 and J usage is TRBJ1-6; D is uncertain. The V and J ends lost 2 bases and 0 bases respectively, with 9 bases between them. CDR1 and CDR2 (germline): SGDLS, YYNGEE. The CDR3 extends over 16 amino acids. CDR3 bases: TGTGCCAGCAGCGTTTCCGATAGCTCCTATAATTCACCCCTCCACTTT. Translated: CASSVSDSSYNSPLHF.

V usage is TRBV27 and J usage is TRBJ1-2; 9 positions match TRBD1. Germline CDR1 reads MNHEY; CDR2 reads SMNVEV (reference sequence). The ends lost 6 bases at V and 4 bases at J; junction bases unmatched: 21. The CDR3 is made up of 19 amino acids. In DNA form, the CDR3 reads TGTGCCAGCAGCCCTACCTATCGGGACAGGGTTAGTAAAGGCTATGGCTACACCTTC. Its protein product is CASSPTYRDRVSKGYGYTF.

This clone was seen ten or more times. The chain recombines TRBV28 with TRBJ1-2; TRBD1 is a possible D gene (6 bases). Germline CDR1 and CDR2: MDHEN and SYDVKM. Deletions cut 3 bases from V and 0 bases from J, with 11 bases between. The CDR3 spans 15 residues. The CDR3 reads CASSFQGPANYGYTF. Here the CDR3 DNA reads TGTGCCAGCAGTTTTCAGGGGCCGGCTAACTATGGCTACACCTTC.

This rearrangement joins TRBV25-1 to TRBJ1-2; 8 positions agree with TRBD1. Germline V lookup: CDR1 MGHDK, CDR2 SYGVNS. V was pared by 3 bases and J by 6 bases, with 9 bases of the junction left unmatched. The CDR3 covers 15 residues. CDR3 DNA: TGTGCCAGCAGTGAGTATCGGACAGGGCAGGATGGCTACACCTTC. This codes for CASSEYRTGQDGYTF.

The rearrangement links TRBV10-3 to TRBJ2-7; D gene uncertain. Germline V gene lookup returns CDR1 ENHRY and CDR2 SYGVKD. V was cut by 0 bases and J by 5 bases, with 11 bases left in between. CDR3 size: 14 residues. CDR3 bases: TGTGCCATCAGTGAGTCGGGCCCCTCGGACGAGCAGTACTTC. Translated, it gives CAISESGPSDEQYF.

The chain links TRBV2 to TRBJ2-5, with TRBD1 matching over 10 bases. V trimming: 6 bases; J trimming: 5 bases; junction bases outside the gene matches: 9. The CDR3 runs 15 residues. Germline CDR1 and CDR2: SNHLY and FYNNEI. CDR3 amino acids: CASSLDRGIGETQYF. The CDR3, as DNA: TGTGCCAGCAGCCTGGACAGGGGGATCGGGGAGACCCAGTACTTC.

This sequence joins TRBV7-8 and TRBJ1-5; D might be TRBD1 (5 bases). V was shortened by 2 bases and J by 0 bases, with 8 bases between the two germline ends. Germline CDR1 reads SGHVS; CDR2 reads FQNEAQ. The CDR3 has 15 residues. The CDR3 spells CASSLRQGSNQPQHF. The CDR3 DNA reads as TGTGCCAGCAGCTTACGCCAGGGTAGCAATCAGCCCCAGCATTTT. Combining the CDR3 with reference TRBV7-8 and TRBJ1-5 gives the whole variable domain GAGVSQSPRYKVAKRGQDVALRCDPISGHVSLFWYQQALGQGPEFLTYFQNEAQLDKSGLPSDRFFAERPEGSVSTLKIQRTQQEDSAVYLCASSLRQGSNQPQHFGDGTRLSIL.

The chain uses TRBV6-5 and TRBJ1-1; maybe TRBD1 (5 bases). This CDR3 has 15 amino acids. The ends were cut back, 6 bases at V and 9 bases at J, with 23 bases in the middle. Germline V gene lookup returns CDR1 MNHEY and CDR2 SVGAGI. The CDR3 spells CASSLEYGRDSQAFF. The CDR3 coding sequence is TGTGCCAGCAGCCTGGAGTATGGCCGAGACAGCCAAGCTTTCTTT.

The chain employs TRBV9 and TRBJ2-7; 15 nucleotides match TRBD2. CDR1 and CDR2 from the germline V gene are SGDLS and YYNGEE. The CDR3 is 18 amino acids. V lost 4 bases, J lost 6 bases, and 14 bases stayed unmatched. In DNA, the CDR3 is TGTGCCAGCAGCCCGGGACTAGCGGGGGGCATGGGCTTCGGCGAGCAGTACTTC. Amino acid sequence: CASSPGLAGGMGFGEQYF.

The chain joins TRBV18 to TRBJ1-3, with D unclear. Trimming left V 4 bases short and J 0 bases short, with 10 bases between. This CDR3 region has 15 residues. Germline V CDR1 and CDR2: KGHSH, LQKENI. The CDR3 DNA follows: TGTGCCAGCTCACTACACCCAAGCTCTGGAAACACCATATATTTT. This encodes CASSLHPSSGNTIYF.

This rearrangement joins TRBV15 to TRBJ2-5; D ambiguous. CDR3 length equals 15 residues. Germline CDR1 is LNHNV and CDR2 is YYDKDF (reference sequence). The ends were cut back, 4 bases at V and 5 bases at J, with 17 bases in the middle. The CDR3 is CATSKDVVVGETQYF. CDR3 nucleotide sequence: TGTGCCACCAGCAAAGATGTGGTAGTTGGTGAGACCCAGTACTTC.

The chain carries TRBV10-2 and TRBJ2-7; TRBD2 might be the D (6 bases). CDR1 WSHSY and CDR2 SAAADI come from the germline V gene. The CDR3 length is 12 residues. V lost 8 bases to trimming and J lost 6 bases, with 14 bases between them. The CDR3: CASRDFASEQYF. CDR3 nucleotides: TGCGCCAGCCGGGACTTCGCCTCCGAGCAGTACTTC.

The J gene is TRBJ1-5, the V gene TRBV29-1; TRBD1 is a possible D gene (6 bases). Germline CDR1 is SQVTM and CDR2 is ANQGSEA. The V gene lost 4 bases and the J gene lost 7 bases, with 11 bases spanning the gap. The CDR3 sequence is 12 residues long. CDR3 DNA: TGCAGCGTTGGGGGGCATGGACAGCCCCAGCATTTT. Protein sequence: CSVGGHGQPQHF.

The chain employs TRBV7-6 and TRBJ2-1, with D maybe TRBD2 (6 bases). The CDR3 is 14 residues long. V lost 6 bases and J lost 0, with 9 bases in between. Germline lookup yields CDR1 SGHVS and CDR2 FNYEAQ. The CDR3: CASRPGGSYNEQFF. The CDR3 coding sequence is TGTGCCAGCAGACCCGGGGGCTCCTACAATGAGCAGTTCTTC.